This T cell receptor (beta chain) was sequenced in a study of circulating and synovial CD4+ cells in juvenile arthritis. Whole-study findings and limits: Overlap with synovium rose as more T cells were sequenced. T cell genome counts differed by at least an order of magnitude between CPL and CD4 samples.

Repertoires were generated with immunoSEQ multiplex PCR, while TCRdb's copy carries only in-frame clones and drops some. The sample holds approximately 31,000 clones, over 90% seen once. About this clone: Its target is not known.

Germline loops: CDR1 LNHNV, CDR2 YYDKDF (reference sequence). V lost 0 bases and J lost 5, with 16 bases in between. The CDR3 runs 16 residues. The TCR comes from a human donor with juvenile idiopathic arthritis. The sample was CD4+ T cells from blood. The chain couples TRBV15 to TRBJ2-5, with D perhaps matching TRBD2 (6 bases). CDR3 in DNA: TGTGCCACCAGCAGAGAGTTTGGACTAAGGCCTGAGACCCAGTACTTC. Its translation is CATSREFGLRPETQYF.